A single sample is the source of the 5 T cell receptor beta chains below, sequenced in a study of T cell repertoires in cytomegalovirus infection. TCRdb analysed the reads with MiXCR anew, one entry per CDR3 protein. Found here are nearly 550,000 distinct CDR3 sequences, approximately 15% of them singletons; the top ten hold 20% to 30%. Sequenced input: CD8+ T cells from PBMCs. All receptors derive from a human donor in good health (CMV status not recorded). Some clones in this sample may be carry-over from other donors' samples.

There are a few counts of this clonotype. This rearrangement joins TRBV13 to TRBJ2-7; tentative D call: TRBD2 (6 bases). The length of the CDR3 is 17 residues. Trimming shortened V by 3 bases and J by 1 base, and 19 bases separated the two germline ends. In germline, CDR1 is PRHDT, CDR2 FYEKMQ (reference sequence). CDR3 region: CASSFRSGLPVSYEQYF. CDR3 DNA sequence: TGTGCCAGCAGCTTTCGTTCGGGACTTCCCGTGTCCTACGAGCAGTACTTC. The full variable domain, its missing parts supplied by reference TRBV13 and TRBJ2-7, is AAGVIQSPRHLIKEKRETATLKCYPIPRHDTVYWYQQGPGQDPQFLISFYEKMQSDKGSIPDRFSAQQFSDYHSELNMSSLELGDSALYFCASSFRSGLPVSYEQYFGPGTRLTVT.

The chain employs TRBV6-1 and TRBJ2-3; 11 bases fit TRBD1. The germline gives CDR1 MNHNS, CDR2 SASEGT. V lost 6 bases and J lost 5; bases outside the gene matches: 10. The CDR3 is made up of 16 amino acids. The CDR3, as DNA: TGTGCCAGCAGCCCCCGGGACAGGGGGTTTGGAGATACGCAGTATTTT. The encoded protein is CASSPRDRGFGDTQYF.

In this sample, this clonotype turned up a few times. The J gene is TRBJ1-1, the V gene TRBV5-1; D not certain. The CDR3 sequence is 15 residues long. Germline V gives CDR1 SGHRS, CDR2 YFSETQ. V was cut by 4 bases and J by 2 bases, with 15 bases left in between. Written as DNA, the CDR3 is TGCGCCAGCAGCCCTTTCGACGGACTTAACACTGAAGCTTTCTTT. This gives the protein CASSPFDGLNTEAFF.

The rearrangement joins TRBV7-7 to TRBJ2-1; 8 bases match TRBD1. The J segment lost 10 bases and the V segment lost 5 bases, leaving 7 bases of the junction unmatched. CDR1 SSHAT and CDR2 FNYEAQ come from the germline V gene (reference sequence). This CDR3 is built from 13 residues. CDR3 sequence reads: CASSTSGGREQFF. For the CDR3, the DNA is TGTGCCAGCAGCACGTCAGGGGGCAGGGAGCAGTTCTTC.

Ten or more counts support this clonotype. The chain's CDR3 is CASSLRSGGNDNEQFF. The CDR3 region has the DNA TGTGCCAGCAGCTTAAGAAGCGGGGGTAACGACAATGAGCAGTTCTTC. The chain employs TRBV7-9 and TRBJ2-1; 8 bases map to TRBD2. Losses at the gene ends were 2 bases for V and 5 bases for J; bases not matched to a gene: 8. Per the germline V gene, CDR1 is SEHNR and CDR2 is FQNEAQ (reference sequence). This CDR3 spans 16 amino acids.